The 17 T cell receptor beta chains reported below all come from one sample, sequenced in a study of neurological immune-mediated disorders (dated by TCRdb to between 2018 and 2021). The method behind the library was 5' RACE. Sequencing used an Illumina HiSeq 2500. Using fastp trimming at Q25 and MiXCR clonotype assembly, TCRdb reanalyzed the public sequencing data and kept in-frame beta chains. Each CDR3 protein gets just one entry, which takes the most common genes and DNA from the rows behind it. In all, the sample holds 66,000 or so distinct CDR3 sequences, and less than 5.5% of those were seen once. The ten largest make up 2.5% to 3% of the sample. The sample was PBMCs. These receptors all stem from a woman between 25 and 40 years old with multiple sclerosis.

In its sample, this clonotype was seen many times. The V and J genes are TRBV12-3 or TRBV12-4 and TRBJ2-5; D uncertain. This CDR3 region has 11 residues. Trimming shortened V by 8 bases and J by 4 bases, and 8 bases separated the two germline ends. The CDR3 loop is CASSHGETQYF. DNA of the CDR3: TGTGCCAGCTCCCACGGAGAGACCCAGTACTTC.

This clonotype was counted at least ten times. This chain joins TRBV7-2 and TRBJ2-1; TRBD2 matches 15 bases. This CDR3 is 19 amino acids long. From germline, CDR1 is SGHTA and CDR2 FQGNSA. V was clipped by 5 bases and J by 3 bases; unmatched bases: 11. This CDR3 reads CASSPLGTSGGLSYNEQFF. The CDR3 DNA follows: TGTGCCAGCAGCCCGTTAGGGACTAGCGGGGGGCTCAGCTACAATGAGCAGTTCTTC.

This clonotype was seen repeatedly, ten times or more. The rearrangement uses TRBV20-1 and TRBJ2-3; D perhaps matches TRBD1 (5 bases). The germline V gene has CDR1 DFQATT and CDR2 SNEGSKA (reference sequence). The CDR3 is 15 amino acids. V was cut by 2 bases and J by 3 bases, with 15 bases left in between. Here the CDR3 reads CSARHRGFQTDTQYF. Written as DNA, the CDR3 is TGCAGTGCTAGACATAGGGGCTTCCAAACAGATACGCAGTATTTT.

This clonotype was seen repeatedly, ten times or more. The chain combines TRBV10-2 with TRBJ1-3; 7 nucleotides match TRBD1. CDR1 is WSHSY and CDR2 is SAAADI in the germline V gene. V shed 10 bases, J shed 2 bases, and the junction held 11 bases outside the gene matches. The CDR3 runs 15 residues. In DNA, the CDR3 is TGCGCCACACAGGGCTCAGGGGGACCTGGAAACACCATATATTTT. This encodes CATQGSGGPGNTIYF.

The chain combines TRBV18 with TRBJ2-7, with TRBD1 matching over 7 bases. CDR3 length: 16 residues. V gave up 4 bases and J gave up 2 bases; unmatched junction bases: 11. Germline values: CDR1 KGHSH, CDR2 LQKENI. CDR3 protein: CASSLTVPDRAYEQYF. The CDR3 DNA is TGTGCCAGCTCACTCACCGTCCCCGACAGGGCCTACGAGCAGTACTTC.

At least ten counts were recorded for this clonotype. This chain links TRBV5-1 with TRBJ2-7; TRBD2 matches 9 bases. CDR3 size: 14 residues. Per the germline V gene, CDR1 is SGHRS and CDR2 is YFSETQ. After removal of 2 bases from V and 2 bases from J, the junction contained 2 bases not matched to a gene. Here the CDR3 reads CASSFGGGAYEQYF. The CDR3 DNA reads as TGCGCCAGCAGCTTTGGCGGGGGGGCCTACGAGCAGTACTTC.

Notes on this clonotype: A much more abundant neighbour one base away suggests this may be a read error. The rearrangement links TRBV7-2 to TRBJ2-5; no definite D call. From germline, CDR1 is SGHTA and CDR2 FQGNSA. The CDR3 has 14 amino acids. The CDR3: CAISPLKPSETQYF. In DNA, the CDR3 is TGTGCCATCAGCCCACTGAAGCCTTCCGAGACCCAGTACTTC.

This clonotype was counted a few times. The V and J genes are TRBV5-1 and TRBJ2-3; either TRBD1 or TRBD2 may supply D (5 bases each). The CDR3 spans 16 residues. The V gene lost 2 bases and the J gene lost 6 bases, with 19 bases spanning the gap. The germline V gene has CDR1 SGHRS and CDR2 YFSETQ. In nucleotides, the CDR3 is TGCGCCAGCAGCTTAGGACCGAGAGGGGACGGGGATACGCAGTATTTT. Translation: CASSLGPRGDGDTQYF. Looking up the rest from reference TRBV5-1 and TRBJ2-3 gives the full variable domain: KAGVTQTPRYLIKTRGQQVTLSCSPISGHRSVSWYQQTPGQGLQFLFEYFSETQRNKGNFPGRFSGRQFSNSRSEMNVSTLELGDSALYLCASSLGPRGDGDTQYFGPGTRLTVL.

This clonotype was found a few times. V and J are TRBV5-1 and TRBJ2-7, with a possible D match to TRBD1 (5 bases). The germline V and J ends were trimmed by 4 bases and 2 bases, with 7 bases remaining between them. CDR1 is SGHRS, CDR2 YFSETQ, per germline. This CDR3 is 12 amino acids long. The CDR3 reads CASSEDTYEQYF. The CDR3 DNA sequence: TGCGCCAGCAGCGAGGACACCTACGAGCAGTACTTC.

This clonotype was counted ten times or more. V gene TRBV20-1 combines with J gene TRBJ1-6; 9 nucleotides line up with TRBD1. The junction had 1 base not matched to a gene; V was cut back by 1 base and J by 9 bases. CDR3 length: 13 amino acids. Germline V CDR1 and CDR2: DFQATT, SNEGSKA (reference sequence). CDR3 residues: CSARAGQGSPLHF. CDR3 DNA: TGCAGTGCTAGAGCGGGACAGGGTTCACCCCTCCACTTT.

As to this clonotype: A much bigger clone sits one base away, suggesting this may be a read error. The genes are TRBV5-6 and TRBJ2-5; D gene unclear. The CDR3 is 14 residues long. Trimming shortened V by 3 bases and J by 1 base, and 10 bases separated the two germline ends. CDR1 and CDR2 (germline): SGHDT, YYEEEE. The CDR3 nucleotides read TGTGCCAGCAGCTGGGGAAAGTCCCAAGAGACCCAGTACTTC. This translates into CASSWGKSQETQYF.

This clonotype was observed at least ten times. Sequence at one end of the junction differs from germline and may be a read error. The rearrangement links TRBV6-2 or TRBV6-3 to TRBJ1-5, with D possibly TRBD1 on 6 matching bases. Germline CDR1 and CDR2: MNHEY and SVGEGT. This CDR3 comprises 15 residues. The CDR3 DNA sequence: TGTGCCAGCAGTTACTCGGACAGCCCCAATGAGCCCCAGCATTTT. It yields the protein CASSYSDSPNEPQHF.

This clonotype turned up a few times. The V call is TRBV5-1, the J call TRBJ2-2, with D possibly being TRBD1 (6 bases). The CDR3 is 14 residues long. The V end lost 1 base, the J end lost 7 bases, and 11 bases lay between the germline ends. Germline V lookup: CDR1 SGHRS, CDR2 YFSETQ. CDR3 DNA: TGCGCCAGCAGCTTGTCCCAGGGGAACGGGGAGCTGTTTTTT. The encoded protein is CASSLSQGNGELFF.

The chain has TRBV28 and TRBJ1-6; 7 bases map to TRBD1. From germline, CDR1 is MDHEN and CDR2 SYDVKM. V was clipped by 2 bases and J by 0 bases; unmatched bases: 10. This CDR3 contains 19 residues. The CDR3 loop is CASSLPGQRPSSYNSPLHF. CDR3 in DNA: TGTGCCAGCAGTTTACCGGGACAGCGCCCAAGCTCCTATAATTCACCCCTCCACTTT. Looking up the rest from reference TRBV28 and TRBJ1-6 gives the full variable domain: DVKVTQSSRYLVKRTGEKVFLECVQDMDHENMFWYRQDPGLGLRLIYFSYDVKMKEKGDIPEGYSVSREKKERFSLILESASTNQTSMYLCASSLPGQRPSSYNSPLHFGNGTRLTVT.

This chain uses TRBV10-3 with TRBJ1-2; the match to TRBD1 covers 7 bases. This CDR3 has 15 amino acids. J was trimmed by 0 bases and V by 4 bases; bases with no gene match: 5. The germline gives CDR1 ENHRY, CDR2 SYGVKD. The CDR3 sequence is CAISVRDSSNYGYTF. The CDR3 DNA is TGTGCCATCAGTGTCCGGGACAGTTCTAACTATGGCTACACCTTC.

A few counts support this clonotype. The chain is built from TRBV9 and TRBJ1-2; 7 bases align to TRBD1. The CDR3 runs 16 residues. The ends lost 0 bases at V and 3 bases at J; junction bases unmatched: 8. Germline CDR1 is SGDLS and CDR2 is YYNGEE. The DNA for the CDR3 is TGTGCCAGCAGCGTAGCAAGCGGCAGGGGGGACTATGGCTACACCTTC. Its translation is CASSVASGRGDYGYTF. Together with reference TRBV9 and TRBJ1-2, the CDR3 gives the full variable domain: DSGVTQTPKHLITATGQRVTLRCSPRSGDLSVYWYQQSLDQGLQFLIQYYNGEERAKGNILERFSAQQFPDLHSELNLSSLELGDSALYFCASSVASGRGDYGYTFGSGTRLTVV.

The J gene is TRBJ1-4, the V gene TRBV5-1, with D tentatively TRBD1 (6 bases). Germline V gives CDR1 SGHRS, CDR2 YFSETQ. This CDR3 region has 15 residues. V was clipped by 0 bases and J by 5 bases, with 11 bases between them. CDR3 nucleotide sequence: TGCGCCAGCAGCTTGGAGGGGACACCGAATGAAAAACTGTTTTTT. This gives the protein CASSLEGTPNEKLFF.